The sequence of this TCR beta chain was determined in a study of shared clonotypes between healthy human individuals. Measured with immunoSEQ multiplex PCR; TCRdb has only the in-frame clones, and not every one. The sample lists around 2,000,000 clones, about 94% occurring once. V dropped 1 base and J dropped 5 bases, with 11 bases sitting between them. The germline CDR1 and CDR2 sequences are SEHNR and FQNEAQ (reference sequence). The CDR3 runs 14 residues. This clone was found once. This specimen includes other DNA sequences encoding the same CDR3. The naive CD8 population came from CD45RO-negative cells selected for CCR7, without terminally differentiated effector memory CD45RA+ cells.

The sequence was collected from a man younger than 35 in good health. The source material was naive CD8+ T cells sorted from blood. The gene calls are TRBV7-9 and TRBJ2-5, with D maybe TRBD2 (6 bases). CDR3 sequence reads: CASSLVGGGETQYF. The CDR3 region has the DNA TGTGCCAGCAGCTTAGTGGGGGGAGGCGAGACCCAGTACTTC. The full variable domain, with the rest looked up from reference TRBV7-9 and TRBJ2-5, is DTGVSQNPRHKITKRGQNVTFRCDPISEHNRLYWYRQTLGQGPEFLTYFQNEAQLEKSRLLSDRFSAERPKGSFSTLEIQRTEQGDSAMYLCASSLVGGGETQYFGPGTRLLVL.